Shown below are 6 T cell receptor beta chains from a single sample sequenced in a study of blood T cell repertoires in COVID-19. Using immunoSEQ multiplex PCR, the repertoire was profiled, and TCRdb retains in-frame clones only, with some absent. The table records 90,000 to 120,000 clones, 90% to 95% of them present only once. Sequenced: peripheral blood. These receptors all come from a woman younger than 45 with acute or convalescent COVID-19.

Concerning this clone: Other DNA sequences in the sample encode the same CDR3. V usage is TRBV4-1 and J usage is TRBJ2-7, with TRBD1 matching over 7 bases. Germline trimming cut 1 base from V and 1 base from J; bases unmatched to any gene: 1. The CDR3 sequence is 14 residues long. Per germline, CDR1 MGHRA and CDR2 YSYEKL. The CDR3, as DNA: TGCGCCAGCAGCCAAGGACAGGGATCCTACGAGCAGTACTTC. It specifies CASSQGQGSYEQYF.

This clone was seen only a few times. The genes are TRBV9 and TRBJ1-2, with TRBD1 matching 12 bases. J gave up 2 bases and V 3 bases, and 8 bases lay outside the gene matches. In germline, CDR1 is SGDLS, CDR2 YYNGEE. This CDR3 comprises 17 residues. CDR3 nucleotide sequence: TGTGCCAGCAGCGCACCGGGACAGGGGGCAGCGAACTATGGCTACACCTTC. This gives the protein CASSAPGQGAANYGYTF.

The rearrangement links TRBV30 to TRBJ1-1; unclear D gene. Germline CDR1 and CDR2: GTSNPN and SVGIG (reference sequence). CDR3 size: 12 residues. Trimming removed 4 bases at V and 1 base at J, with 7 bases between. The CDR3 DNA sequence: TGTGCCTGGAAAGGCGGGAACACTGAAGCTTTCTTT. This codes for CAWKGGNTEAFF.

The J gene is TRBJ1-5, the V gene TRBV29-1; D gene unclear. Germline CDR1 is SQVTM and CDR2 is ANQGSEA. The V end was cut by 4 bases, the J end by 7 bases, with 14 bases between. This CDR3 is built from 13 residues. CDR3 DNA sequence: TGCAGCGTTGTTCCTTTGGAGGGACAGCCCCAGCATTTT. Its translation is CSVVPLEGQPQHF.

The chain combines TRBV4-1 with TRBJ1-2; no clear D gene. V lost 5 bases and J 1 base, leaving 14 bases between the germline ends. CDR3 size: 15 residues. Germline V lookup: CDR1 MGHRA, CDR2 YSYEKL. CDR3 DNA: TGCGCCAGCAGCGACCGGGTCGGCCTTAACTATGGCTACACCTTC. Translated: CASSDRVGLNYGYTF.

This clone occurred once. This chain joins TRBV5-1 and TRBJ2-1; 7 bases map to TRBD2. This CDR3 contains 15 residues. Trimming removed 2 bases from V and 1 base from J; junction bases left unmatched: 3. The V gene's germline CDR1 is SGHRS and CDR2 YFSETQ. The CDR3 loop reads CASSFAGGSYNEQFF. CDR3 nucleotides: TGCGCCAGCAGCTTTGCCGGGGGGTCCTACAATGAGCAGTTCTTC.